The T cell receptor beta chain under discussion was sequenced for a study of read filtering for tumor transcriptome and immune sequencing. Study-wide context: Transcriptome libraries were built from DNase-treated RNA. Study outcomes and limitations: RNA-seq captured clonotypes less deeply and reliably than IR-seq. Approximately 82% of IR-seq clonotypes had a single read, yet these held roughly 3.8% of reads.

Per germline, CDR1 SGHDT and CDR2 YYEEEE. The CDR3 covers 13 residues. Trimming cost V 4 bases and J 5 bases, with 12 bases left between them. As to this clonotype: What it recognizes is unknown.

Molecular barcoded adaptors covering alpha/delta and beta/gamma chains were used on approximately 440 ng RNA. TCRdb passed the reads through MiXCR, listing each CDR3 protein once. The data show 57,000 or so distinct CDR3 sequences, with roughly 19% seen just once and more than 13% held by the top ten. J is TRBJ2-5 and V is TRBV5-6, with TRBD2 as a possible D gene (5 bases). The clonotype comes from a donor at least 40 years old with multiple myeloma. The source material was a population of CD138-negative cells sorted from bone marrow. This chain's CDR3 is CASSGMGAETQYF. In nucleotides, the CDR3 is TGTGCCAGCAGCGGGATGGGAGCGGAGACCCAGTACTTC.